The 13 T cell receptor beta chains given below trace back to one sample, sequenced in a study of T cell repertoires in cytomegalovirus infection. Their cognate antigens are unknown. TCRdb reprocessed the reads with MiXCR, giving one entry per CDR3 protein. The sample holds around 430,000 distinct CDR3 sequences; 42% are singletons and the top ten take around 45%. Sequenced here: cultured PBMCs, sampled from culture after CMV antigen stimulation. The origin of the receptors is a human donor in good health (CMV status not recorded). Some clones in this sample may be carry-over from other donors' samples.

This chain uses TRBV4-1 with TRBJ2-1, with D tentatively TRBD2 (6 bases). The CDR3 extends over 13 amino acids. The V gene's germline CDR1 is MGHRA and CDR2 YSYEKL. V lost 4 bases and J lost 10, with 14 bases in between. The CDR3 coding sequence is TGCGCCAGCAGCCGGCCCCCGGGGGTGGAGCAGTTCTTC. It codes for CASSRPPGVEQFF.

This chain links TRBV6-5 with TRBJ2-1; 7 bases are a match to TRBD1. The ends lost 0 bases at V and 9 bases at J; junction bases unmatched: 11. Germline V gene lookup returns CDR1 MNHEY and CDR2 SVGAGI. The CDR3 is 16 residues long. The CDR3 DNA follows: TGTGCCAGCAGTTACTCGACGGGACAGTTGACAAGTGAGCAGTTCTTC. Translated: CASSYSTGQLTSEQFF.

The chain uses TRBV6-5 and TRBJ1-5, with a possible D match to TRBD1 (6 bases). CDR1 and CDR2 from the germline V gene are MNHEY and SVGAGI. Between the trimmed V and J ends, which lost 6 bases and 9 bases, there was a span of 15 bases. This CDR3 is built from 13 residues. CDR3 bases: TGTGCCAGCAGCTCTGACAGGTTCTCGCCCCAGCATTTT. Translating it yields CASSSDRFSPQHF.

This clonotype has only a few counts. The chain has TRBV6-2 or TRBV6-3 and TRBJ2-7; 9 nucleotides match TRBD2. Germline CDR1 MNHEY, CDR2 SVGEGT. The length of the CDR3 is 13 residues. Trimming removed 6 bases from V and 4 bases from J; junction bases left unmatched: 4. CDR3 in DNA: TGTGCCAGCAGGCTAGCGGGAAAATACGAGCAGTACTTC. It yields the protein CASRLAGKYEQYF.

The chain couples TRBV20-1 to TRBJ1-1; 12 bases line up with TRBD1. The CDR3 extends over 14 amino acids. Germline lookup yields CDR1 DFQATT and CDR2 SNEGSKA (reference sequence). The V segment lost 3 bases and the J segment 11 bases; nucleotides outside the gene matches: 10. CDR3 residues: CSASMRDRGRWAFF. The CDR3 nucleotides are TGCAGTGCTAGTATGCGGGACAGGGGGCGCTGGGCTTTCTTT.

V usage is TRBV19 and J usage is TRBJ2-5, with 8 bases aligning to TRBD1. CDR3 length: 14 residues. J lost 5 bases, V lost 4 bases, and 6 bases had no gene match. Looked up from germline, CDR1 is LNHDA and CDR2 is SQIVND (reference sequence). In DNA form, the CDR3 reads TGTGCCAGTAGTACTCTGACAGGGGTGGAGACCCAGTACTTC. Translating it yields CASSTLTGVETQYF. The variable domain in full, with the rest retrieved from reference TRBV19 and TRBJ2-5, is DGGITQSPKYLFRKEGQNVTLSCEQNLNHDAMYWYRQDPGQGLRLIYYSQIVNDFQKGDIAEGYSVSREKKESFPLTVTSAQKNPTAFYLCASSTLTGVETQYFGPGTRLLVL.

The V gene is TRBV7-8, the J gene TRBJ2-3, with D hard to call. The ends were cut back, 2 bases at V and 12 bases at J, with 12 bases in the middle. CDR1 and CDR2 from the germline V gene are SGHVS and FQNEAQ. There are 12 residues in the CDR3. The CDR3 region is CASSLRWGPQYF. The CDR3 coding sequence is TGTGCCAGCAGCTTACGATGGGGTCCCCAGTATTTT.

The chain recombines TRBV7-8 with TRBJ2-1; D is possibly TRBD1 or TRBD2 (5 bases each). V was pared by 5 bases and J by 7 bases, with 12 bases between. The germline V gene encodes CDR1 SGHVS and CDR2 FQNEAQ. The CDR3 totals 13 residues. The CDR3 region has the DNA TGTGCCAGCAGCACCGGGACCGTGAATGAGCAGTTCTTC. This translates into CASSTGTVNEQFF. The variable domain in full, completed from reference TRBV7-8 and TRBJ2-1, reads GAGVSQSPRYKVAKRGQDVALRCDPISGHVSLFWYQQALGQGPEFLTYFQNEAQLDKSGLPSDRFFAERPEGSVSTLKIQRTQQEDSAVYLCASSTGTVNEQFFGPGTRLTVL.

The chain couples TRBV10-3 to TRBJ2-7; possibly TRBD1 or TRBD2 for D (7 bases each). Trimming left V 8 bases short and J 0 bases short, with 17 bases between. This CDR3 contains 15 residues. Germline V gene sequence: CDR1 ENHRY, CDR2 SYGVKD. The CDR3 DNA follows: TGTGCCATCGCGTCCAGCGGGGACAGCTCCTACGAGCAGTACTTC. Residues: CAIASSGDSSYEQYF.

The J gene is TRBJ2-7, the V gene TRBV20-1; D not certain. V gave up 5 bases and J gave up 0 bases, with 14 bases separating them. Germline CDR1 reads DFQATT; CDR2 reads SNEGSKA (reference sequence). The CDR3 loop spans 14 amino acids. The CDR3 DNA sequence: TGCAGTGCTTCGCCGGGCCCCAGCTCCTACGAGCAGTACTTC. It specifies CSASPGPSSYEQYF.

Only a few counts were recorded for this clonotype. CDR3 sequence: CASSRSPRQGAEWGYTF. CDR3 coding DNA: TGTGCCAGCAGCAGAAGCCCGAGACAGGGGGCGGAATGGGGCTACACCTTC. This chain connects TRBV7-2 to TRBJ1-2; TRBD1 aligns across 10 bases. The CDR3 loop spans 17 amino acids. V lost 5 bases, J lost 8 bases, and 17 bases stayed unmatched. The V gene's germline CDR1 is SGHTA and CDR2 FQGNSA.

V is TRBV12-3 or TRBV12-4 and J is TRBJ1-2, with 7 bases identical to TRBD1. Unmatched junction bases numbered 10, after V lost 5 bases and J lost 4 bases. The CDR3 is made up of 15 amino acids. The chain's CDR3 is CASSHRTGGIYGYTF. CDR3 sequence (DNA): TGTGCCAGCAGTCACCGGACAGGAGGGATCTATGGCTACACCTTC.

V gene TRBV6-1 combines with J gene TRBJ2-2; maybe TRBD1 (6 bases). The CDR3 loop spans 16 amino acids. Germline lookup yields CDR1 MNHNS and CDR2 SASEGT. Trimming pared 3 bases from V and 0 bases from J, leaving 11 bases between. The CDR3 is CASSDRQVTNTGELFF. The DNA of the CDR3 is TGTGCCAGCAGTGACAGACAGGTGACGAACACCGGGGAGCTGTTTTTT.